The subject of this entry is one T cell receptor beta chain. Its antigen is currently unknown. In germline, CDR1 is SGHAT, CDR2 FQNNGV. The ends lost 2 bases at V and 3 bases at J; junction bases unmatched: 6. This CDR3 spans 16 amino acids. Clones were read by immunoSEQ multiplex PCR, and TCRdb kept only the in-frame ones, dropping some. The table lists around 180,000 clones, about 80% of them singletons. The data derive from a study of cytomegalovirus exposure and HLA in healthy donors. About the study: The platform used for the 100 to 150 validation repertoires matched that of the approximately 670 first-cohort repertoires, a later analysis reported. Study-level results: According to the study, around 160 TCR beta chains were cytomegalovirus-associated. Three chains linked to CMV were shown in vitro to be specific for CMV antigens.

The rearrangement uses TRBV11-2 and TRBJ2-7; 11 bases map to TRBD1. Sequencing was performed on PBMCs. This receptor was obtained from a man younger than 35 in good health and CMV-seropositive. The CDR3 sequence is CASSLIGTGGIYEQYF. CDR3 bases: TGTGCCAGCAGCTTAATCGGGACAGGGGGTATCTACGAGCAGTACTTC.